This TCR beta chain was captured by sequencing in a study of T cell responses to AZD1222 COVID-19 vaccine. Data came from immunoSEQ multiplex PCR; TCRdb stores just in-frame clones and leaves some out. This table has more than 60,000 clones, 83% appearing once. The receptor was isolated from an adult who received the AZD1222 COVID-19 vaccine. The sequenced sample was peripheral blood, obtained 28 days after the second AZD1222 dose.

For the CDR3, the DNA is TGTGCCAGCAGCCAAGAGGGGCGCGGCTACACCTTC. It translates to CASSQEGRGYTF. The chain carries TRBV14 and TRBJ1-2, with D perhaps matching TRBD1 (5 bases). Trimming stripped 0 bases from V and 8 bases from J, with 7 bases between. The CDR3 spans 12 residues. Germline CDR1 and CDR2: SGHDN and FVKESK.